This TCR beta chain was recorded in a study of blood T cell repertoires in COVID-19. Turning to the study itself: The United States, Italy and Spain were the sources of the acute and convalescent COVID-19 samples. The analysed material was cDNA or gDNA that came from T cells, B-cell-depleted T cells, or PBMCs.

Original methodology: By means of reference gene primer amplification, nucleated cell counts were estimated. Assay used: immunoSEQ multiplex PCR; TCRdb lists only in-frame clones, some missing. V and J calls and clone size follow that table, whereas D and trimming were derived from the DNA. The sample consists of some 99,000 clones, more than 70% of them appearing once. Unmatched junction bases numbered 6, after V lost 4 bases and J lost 0 bases. CDR3 length: 16 amino acids. Germline assignment: CDR1 MGHRA and CDR2 YSYEKL. Sequencing was performed on peripheral blood. The origin of this receptor is a woman aged 55-69 years in a cohort sampled during active or convalescent COVID-19. This chain joins TRBV4-1 and TRBJ1-5; TRBD1 matches 7 bases. The CDR3 region has the DNA TGCGCCAGCAGCCTAATACAGGGGAATAGCAATCAGCCCCAGCATTTT. Protein: CASSLIQGNSNQPQHF.